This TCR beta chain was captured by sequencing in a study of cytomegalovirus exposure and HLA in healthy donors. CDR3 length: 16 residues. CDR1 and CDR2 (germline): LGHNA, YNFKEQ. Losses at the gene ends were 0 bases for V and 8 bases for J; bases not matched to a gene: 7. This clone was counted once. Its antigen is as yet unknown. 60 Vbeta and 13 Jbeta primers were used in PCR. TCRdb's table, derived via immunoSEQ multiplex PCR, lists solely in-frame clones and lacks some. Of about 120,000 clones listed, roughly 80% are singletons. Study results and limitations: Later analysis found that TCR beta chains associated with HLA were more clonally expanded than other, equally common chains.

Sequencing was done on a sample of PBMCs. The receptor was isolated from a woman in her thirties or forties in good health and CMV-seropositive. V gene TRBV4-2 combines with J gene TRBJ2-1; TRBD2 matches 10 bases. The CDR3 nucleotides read TGTGCCAGCAGCCAAGATGCGAGCGGGGGGGTTGATGAGCAGTTCTTC. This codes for CASSQDASGGVDEQFF.